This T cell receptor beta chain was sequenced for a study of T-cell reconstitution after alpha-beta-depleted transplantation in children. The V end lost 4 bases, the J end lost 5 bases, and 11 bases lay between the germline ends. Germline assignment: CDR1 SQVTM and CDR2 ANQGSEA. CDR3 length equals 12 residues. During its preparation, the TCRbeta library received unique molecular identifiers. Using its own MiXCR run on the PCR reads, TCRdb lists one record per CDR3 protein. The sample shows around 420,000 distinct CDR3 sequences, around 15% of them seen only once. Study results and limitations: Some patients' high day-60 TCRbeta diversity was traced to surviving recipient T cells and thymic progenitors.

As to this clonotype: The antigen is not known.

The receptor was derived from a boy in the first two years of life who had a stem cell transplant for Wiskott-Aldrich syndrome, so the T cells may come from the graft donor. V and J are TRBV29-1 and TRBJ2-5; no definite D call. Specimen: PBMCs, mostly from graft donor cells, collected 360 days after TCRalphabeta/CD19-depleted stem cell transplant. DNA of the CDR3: TGCAGCGTTGTGGCAGGCCCGGAGACCCAGTACTTC. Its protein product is CSVVAGPETQYF.